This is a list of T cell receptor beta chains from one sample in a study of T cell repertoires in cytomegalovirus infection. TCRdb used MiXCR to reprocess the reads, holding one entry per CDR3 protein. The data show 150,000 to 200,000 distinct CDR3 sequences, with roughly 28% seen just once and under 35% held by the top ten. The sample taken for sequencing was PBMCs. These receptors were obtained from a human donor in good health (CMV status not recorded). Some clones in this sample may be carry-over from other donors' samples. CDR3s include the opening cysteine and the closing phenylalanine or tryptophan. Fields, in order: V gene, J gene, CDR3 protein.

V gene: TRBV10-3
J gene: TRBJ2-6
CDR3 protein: CAIRNDRESGANVLTF

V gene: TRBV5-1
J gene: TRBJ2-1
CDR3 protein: CASSLGENNEQFF

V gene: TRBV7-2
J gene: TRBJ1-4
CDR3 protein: CASSLSGAIEKLFF

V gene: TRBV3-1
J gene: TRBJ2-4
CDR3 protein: CASSQARDIQYF

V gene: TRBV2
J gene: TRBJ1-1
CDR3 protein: CASSEGLRAFF

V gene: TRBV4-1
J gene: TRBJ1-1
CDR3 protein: CASRAGSAEAFF

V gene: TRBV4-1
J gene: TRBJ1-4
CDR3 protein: CASSRGQDNEKLFF

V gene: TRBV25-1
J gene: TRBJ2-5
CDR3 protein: CASSEEAGGKETQYF

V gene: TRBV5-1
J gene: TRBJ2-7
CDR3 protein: CASSRTGAYEQYF

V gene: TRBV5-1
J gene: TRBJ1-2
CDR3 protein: CASSLDRFPYGYTF

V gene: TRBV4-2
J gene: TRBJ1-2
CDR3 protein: CASSQDLQGQSGYTF

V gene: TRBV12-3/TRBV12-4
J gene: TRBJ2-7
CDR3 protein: CASSLQGRSYEQYF

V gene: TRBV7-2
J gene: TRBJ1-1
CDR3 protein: CASRTGGEGGTEAFF

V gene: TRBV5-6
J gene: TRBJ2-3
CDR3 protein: CASSPSLAGGADTQYF

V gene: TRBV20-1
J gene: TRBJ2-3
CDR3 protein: CSARDTEHSSTDTQYF

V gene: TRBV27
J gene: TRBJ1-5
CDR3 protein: CTSSFAGQGKQPQHF

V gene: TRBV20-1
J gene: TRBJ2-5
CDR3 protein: CSAEGQGHLETQYF

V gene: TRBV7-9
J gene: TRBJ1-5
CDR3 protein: CASSLDGTGDNQPQHF

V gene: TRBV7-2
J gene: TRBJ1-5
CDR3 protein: CASSRDRVAQPQHF

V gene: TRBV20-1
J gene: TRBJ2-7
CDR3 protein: CSVNDGSSYEQYF

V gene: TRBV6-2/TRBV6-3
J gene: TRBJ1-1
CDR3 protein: CASSPREGRVKDTEAFF

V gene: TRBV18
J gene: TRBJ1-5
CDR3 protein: CASSRQGPFNSNQPQHF

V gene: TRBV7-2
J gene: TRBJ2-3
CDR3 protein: CASSLDSSDTQYF

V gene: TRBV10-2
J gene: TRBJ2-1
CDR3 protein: CASSEPDGHEQFF

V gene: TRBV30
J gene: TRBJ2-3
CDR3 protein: CAWGQPRGGGDTQYF

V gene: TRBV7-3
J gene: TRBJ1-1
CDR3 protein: CASSFSDGAEAFF

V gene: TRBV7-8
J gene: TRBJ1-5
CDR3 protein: CASSLGPNQPQHF

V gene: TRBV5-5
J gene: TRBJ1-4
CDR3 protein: CASSYGRRGTNEKLFF

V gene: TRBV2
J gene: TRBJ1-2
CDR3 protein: CASSEKGYYGYTF

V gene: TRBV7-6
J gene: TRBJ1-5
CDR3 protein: CASSLHRGDQPQHF

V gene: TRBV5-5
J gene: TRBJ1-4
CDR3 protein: CASSLGRANEKLFF

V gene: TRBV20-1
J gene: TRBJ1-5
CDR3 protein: CSARGDRVGNQPQHF

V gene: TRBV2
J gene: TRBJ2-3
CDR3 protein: CASSDECSSTDTQYF

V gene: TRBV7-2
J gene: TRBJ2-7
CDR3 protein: CASSSGVGYYEQYF

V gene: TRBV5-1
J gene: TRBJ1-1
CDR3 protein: CASSLDLDSEAFF

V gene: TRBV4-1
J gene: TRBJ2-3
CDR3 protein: CASSQDLGFTDTQYF

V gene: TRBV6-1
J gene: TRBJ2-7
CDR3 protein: CASSAGQGSYEQYF

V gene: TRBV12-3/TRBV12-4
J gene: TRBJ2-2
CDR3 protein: CASSLSGSGTGELFF

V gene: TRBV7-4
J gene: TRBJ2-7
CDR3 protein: CASSSSDRVREQYF

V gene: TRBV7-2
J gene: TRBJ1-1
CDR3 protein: CASSLLSRTEAFF

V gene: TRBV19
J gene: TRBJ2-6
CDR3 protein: CASSAQPGANVLTF

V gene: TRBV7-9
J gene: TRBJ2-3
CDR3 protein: CASSPPLVADTQYF